This is a list of T cell receptor beta chains from one sample in a study of spatial heterogeneity in lung cancer. TCRdb reprocessed the 5' RACE reads via MiXCR and lists one record per CDR3 protein. This table has about 420 distinct CDR3 sequences, about 28% appearing once. The material sequenced was lung tumor tissue, taken at surgery. These receptors were collected from a male donor with early-stage non-small cell lung cancer. Both conserved end residues are part of each CDR3.

14	TRBV7-2	CASSFRGRQETQYF
15	TRBV4-3	CARSNSGGSWDEQFF
13	TRBV6-4	CASSADRRGTQYF
12	TRBV11-2	CASSSDTGLQYF
14	TRBV20-1	CSASDGQGPRTQYF
15	TRBV28	CASSKAGWNTGELFF
11	TRBV20-1	CSARDQLEQYF
16	TRBV13	CASSLGRAQWNQPQHF
16	TRBV5-1	CASSSPTGANTGELFF
16	TRBV3-1	CASSHNAGGPTDTQYF
13	TRBV29-1	CSGIGRVANIQYF
13	TRBV5-4	CASSSKTAYEQYF
13	TRBV5-1	CASSPLGTDTQYF
14	TRBV6-5	CASSYLGVEDEQFF
14	TRBV4-1	CASSPRGPRNTIYF
14	TRBV27	CASSSSAGFQPQHF
15	TRBV5-1	CASSLDGRPNTEAFF
12	TRBV29-1	CSVAQGGDEQYF
15	TRBV28	CASSSHTDGRETQYF
16	TRBV6-4	CATSDPGQYSTGELFF
12	TRBV19	CASSTGWTEAFF
16	TRBV7-8	CASSPRTGMGTDTQYF
16	TRBV28	CASSLTSQGAQETQYF
16	TRBV9	CASSPGSGSRYNEQFF
13	TRBV20-1	CSAGLAGRDTQYF
13	TRBV5-1	CASSLDRYAEQYF
17	TRBV11-2	CASSLDGELHFGAPLHF
15	TRBV19	CASSDEGARYNEQFF
16	TRBV5-1	CASSASGQASGDTQYF
13	TRBV11-2	CASSLNSPDTQYF
14	TRBV30	CAWRTGGNTGELFF
15	TRBV19	CASSIDSRAAAEAFF
14	TRBV6-5	CASTPVSGSAEQYF
14	TRBV24-1	CATSEEGTYNEQFF
11	TRBV2	CASRRELEQFF
15	TRBV2	CASSQGQGGTDTQYF
13	TRBV6-5	CASSYSISETQYF
15	TRBV7-2	CASSLAGTAGYEQYF
15	TRBV30	CAWREKTGGSDTQYF
13	TRBV7-9	CASSVSGANVLTF
16	TRBV7-8	CASSLNLQGGLGGYTF
14	TRBV20-1	CSARPGQGGDTQYF
14	TRBV5-1	CASSLGGGKDGYTF